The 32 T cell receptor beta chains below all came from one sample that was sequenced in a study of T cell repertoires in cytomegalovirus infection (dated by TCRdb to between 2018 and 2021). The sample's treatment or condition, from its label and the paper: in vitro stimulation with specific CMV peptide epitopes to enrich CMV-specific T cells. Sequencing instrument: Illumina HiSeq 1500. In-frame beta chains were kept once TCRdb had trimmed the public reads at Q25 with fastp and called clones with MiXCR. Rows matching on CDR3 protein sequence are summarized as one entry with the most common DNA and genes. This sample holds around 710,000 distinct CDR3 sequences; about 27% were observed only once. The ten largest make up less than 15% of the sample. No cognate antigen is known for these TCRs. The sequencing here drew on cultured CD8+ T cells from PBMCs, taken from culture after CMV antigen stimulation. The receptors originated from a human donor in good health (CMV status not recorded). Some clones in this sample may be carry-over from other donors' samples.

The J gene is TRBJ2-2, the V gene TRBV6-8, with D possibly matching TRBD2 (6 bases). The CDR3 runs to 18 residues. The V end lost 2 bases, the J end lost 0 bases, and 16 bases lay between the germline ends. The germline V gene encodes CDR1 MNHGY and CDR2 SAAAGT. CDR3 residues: CASSYPTDRGTNTGELFF. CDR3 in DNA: TGTGCCAGCAGTTACCCTACAGATCGGGGGACGAACACCGGGGAGCTGTTTTTT.

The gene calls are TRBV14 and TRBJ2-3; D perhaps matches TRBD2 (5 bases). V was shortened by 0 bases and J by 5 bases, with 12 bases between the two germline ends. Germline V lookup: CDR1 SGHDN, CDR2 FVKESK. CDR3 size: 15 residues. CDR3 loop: CASSQEGSAGDTQYF. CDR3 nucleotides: TGTGCCAGCAGCCAAGAGGGGAGCGCTGGAGATACGCAGTATTTT.

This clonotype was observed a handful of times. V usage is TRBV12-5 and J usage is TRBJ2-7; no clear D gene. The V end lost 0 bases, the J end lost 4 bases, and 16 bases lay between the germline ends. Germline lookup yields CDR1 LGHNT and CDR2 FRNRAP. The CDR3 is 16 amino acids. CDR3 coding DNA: TGTGCTAGTGGTTTGGTACGGCTTAAAAGTAAATACGAGCAGTACGTC. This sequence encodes CASGLVRLKSKYEQYV.

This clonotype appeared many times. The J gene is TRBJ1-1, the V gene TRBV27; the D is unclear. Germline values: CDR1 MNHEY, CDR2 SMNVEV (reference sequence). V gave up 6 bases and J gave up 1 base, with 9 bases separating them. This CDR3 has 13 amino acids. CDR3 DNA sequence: TGTGCCAGCAGGCCGGGGAGGAACACTGAAGCTTTCTTT. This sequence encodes CASRPGRNTEAFF.

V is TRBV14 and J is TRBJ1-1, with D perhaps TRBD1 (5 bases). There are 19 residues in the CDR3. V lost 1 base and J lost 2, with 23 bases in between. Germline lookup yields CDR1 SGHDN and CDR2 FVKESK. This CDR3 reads CASSQGGDLRYMINTEAFF. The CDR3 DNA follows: TGTGCCAGCAGCCAAGGTGGGGACCTTCGCTATATGATAAACACTGAAGCTTTCTTT.

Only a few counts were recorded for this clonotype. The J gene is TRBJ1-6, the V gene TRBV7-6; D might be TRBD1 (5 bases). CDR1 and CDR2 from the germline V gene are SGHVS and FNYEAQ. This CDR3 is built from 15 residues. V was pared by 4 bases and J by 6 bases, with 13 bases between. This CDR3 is CASSSEWGSNSPLHF. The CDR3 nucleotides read TGTGCCAGCAGCTCCGAGTGGGGCTCTAATTCACCCCTCCACTTT.

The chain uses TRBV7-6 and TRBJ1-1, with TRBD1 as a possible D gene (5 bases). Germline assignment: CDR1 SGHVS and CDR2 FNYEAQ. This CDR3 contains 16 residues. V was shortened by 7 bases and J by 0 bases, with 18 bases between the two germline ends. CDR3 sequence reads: CASTADIRQMNTEAFF. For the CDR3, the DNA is TGTGCCAGCACGGCGGATATAAGACAGATGAACACTGAAGCTTTCTTT.

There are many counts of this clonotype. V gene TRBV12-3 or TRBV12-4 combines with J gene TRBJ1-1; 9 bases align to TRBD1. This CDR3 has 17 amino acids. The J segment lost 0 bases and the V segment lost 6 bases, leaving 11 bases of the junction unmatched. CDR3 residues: CASSPHGTGRMNTEAFF. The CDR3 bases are TGTGCCAGCAGCCCCCACGGGACAGGGCGGATGAACACTGAAGCTTTCTTT.

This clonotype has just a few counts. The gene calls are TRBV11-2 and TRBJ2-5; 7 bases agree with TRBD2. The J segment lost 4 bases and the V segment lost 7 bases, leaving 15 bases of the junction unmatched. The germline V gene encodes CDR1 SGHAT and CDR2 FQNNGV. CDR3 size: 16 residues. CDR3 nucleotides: TGTGCCAGCACCTACTTCCTTAGGGGAGGGACAGAGACCCAGTACTTC. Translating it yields CASTYFLRGGTETQYF.

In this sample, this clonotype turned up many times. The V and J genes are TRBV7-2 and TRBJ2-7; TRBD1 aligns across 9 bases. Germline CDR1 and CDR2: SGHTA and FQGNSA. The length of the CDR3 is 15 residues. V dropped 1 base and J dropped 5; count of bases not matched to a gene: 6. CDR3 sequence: CASSLVDRGFDEQYF. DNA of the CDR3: TGTGCCAGCAGCTTAGTCGACAGGGGGTTCGACGAGCAGTACTTC.

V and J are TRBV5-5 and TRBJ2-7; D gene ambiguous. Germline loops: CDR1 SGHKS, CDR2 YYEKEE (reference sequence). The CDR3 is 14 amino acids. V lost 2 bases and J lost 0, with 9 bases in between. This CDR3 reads CASSFSSSSYEQYF. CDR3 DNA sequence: TGTGCCAGCAGCTTCTCCAGTAGCTCCTACGAGCAGTACTTC.

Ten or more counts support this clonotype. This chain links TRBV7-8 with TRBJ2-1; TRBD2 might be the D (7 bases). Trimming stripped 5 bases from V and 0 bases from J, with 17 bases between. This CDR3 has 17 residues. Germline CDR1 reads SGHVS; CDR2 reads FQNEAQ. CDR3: CASSGSGGGFSYNEQFF. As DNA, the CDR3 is TGTGCCAGCAGCGGTTCTGGGGGGGGCTTCTCCTACAATGAGCAGTTCTTC.

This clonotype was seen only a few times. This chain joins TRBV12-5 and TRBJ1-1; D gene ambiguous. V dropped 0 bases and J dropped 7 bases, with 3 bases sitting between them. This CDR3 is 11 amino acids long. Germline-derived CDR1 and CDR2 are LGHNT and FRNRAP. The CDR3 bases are TGTGCTAGTGGTTTGGTGGATGAAGCTTTCTTT. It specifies CASGLVDEAFF.

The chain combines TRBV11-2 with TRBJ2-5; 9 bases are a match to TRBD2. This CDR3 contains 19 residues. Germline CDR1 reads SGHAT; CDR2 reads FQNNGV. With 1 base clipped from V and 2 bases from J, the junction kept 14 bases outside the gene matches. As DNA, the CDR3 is TGTGCCAGCAGCTTAGTTGGGTGGCGGGGGGGCCGGCCTCAAGAGACCCAGTACTTC. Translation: CASSLVGWRGGRPQETQYF.

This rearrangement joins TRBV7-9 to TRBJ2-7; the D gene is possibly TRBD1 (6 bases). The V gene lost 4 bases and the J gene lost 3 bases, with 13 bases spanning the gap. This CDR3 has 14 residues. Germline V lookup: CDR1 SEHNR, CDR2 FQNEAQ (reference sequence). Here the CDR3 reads CASSSTGHRYEQYF. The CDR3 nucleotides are TGTGCCAGCAGCTCCACGGGACACCGCTACGAGCAGTACTTC.

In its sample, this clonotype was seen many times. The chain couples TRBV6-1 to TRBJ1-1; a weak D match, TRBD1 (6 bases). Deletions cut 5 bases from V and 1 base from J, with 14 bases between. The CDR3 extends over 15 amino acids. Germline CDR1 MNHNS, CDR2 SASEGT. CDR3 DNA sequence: TGTGCCAGCAGTCCTTACAGGGACGGGAACACTGAAGCTTTCTTT. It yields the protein CASSPYRDGNTEAFF.

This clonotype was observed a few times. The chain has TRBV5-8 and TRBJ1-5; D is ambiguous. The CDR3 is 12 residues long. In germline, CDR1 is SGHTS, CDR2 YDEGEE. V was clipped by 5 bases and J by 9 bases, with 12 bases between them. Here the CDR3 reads CASSLGLGPQHF. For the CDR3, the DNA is TGTGCCAGCAGTCTCGGCCTTGGGCCCCAGCATTTT.

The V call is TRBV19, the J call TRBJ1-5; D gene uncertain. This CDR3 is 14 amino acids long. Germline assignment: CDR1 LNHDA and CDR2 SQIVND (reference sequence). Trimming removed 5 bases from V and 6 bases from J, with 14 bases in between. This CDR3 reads CASSPHPLFQPQHF. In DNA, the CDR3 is TGTGCCAGTAGTCCCCACCCCCTCTTTCAGCCCCAGCATTTT.

The CDR3 nucleotides are TGCGCCAGCAGCTTGGGGCGGGGGGCGAACAATGAGCAGTTCTTC. Translated: CASSLGRGANNEQFF. V and J are TRBV5-1 and TRBJ2-1; 8 positions agree with TRBD2. The trim removed 0 bases at V and 5 bases at J, leaving 4 bases unmatched. The CDR3 has 15 amino acids. Germline V lookup: CDR1 SGHRS, CDR2 YFSETQ.

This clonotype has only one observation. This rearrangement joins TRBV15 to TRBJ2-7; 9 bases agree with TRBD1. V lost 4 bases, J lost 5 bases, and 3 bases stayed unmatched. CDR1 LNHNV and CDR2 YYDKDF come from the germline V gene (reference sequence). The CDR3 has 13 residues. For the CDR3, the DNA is TGTGCCACCAGCAAGGGACAGGGTAACGAGCAGTACTTC. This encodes CATSKGQGNEQYF.

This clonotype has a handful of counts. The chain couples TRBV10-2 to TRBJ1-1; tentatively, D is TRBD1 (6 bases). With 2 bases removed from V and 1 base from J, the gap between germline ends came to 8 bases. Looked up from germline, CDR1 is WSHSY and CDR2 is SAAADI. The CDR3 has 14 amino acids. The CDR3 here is CASSETGANTEAFF. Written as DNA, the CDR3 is TGCGCCAGCAGTGAGACGGGGGCGAACACTGAAGCTTTCTTT.

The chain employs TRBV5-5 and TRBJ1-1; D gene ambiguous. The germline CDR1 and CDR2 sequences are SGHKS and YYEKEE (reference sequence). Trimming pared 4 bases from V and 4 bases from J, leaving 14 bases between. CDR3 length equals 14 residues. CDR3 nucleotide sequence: TGTGCCAGCAGCCCCTGGAAGGGATCCACTGAAGCTTTCTTT. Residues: CASSPWKGSTEAFF.

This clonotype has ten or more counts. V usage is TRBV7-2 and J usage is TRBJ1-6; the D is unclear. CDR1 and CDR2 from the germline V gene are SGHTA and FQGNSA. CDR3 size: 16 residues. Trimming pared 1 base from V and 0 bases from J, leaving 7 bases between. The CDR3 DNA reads TGTGCCAGCAGCTTAGTTAGGCGCTCCTATAATTCACCCCTCCACTTT. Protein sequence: CASSLVRRSYNSPLHF. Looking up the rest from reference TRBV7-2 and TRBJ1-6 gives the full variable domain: GAGVSQSPSNKVTEKGKDVELRCDPISGHTALYWYRQSLGQGLEFLIYFQGNSAPDKSGLPSDRFSAERTGGSVSTLTIQRTQQEDSAVYLCASSLVRRSYNSPLHFGNGTRLTVT.

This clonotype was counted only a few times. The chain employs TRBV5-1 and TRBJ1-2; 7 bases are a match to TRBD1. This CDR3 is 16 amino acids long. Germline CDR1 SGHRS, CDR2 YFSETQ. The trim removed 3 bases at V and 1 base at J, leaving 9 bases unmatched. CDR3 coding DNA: TGCGCCAGCAGCTCCTATGGGACAGAGATTAACTATGGCTACACCTTC. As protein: CASSSYGTEINYGYTF.

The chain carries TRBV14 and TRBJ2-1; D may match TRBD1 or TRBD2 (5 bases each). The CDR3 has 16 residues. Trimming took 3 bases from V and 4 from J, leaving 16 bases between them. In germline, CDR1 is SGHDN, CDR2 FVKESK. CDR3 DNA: TGTGCCAGCAGCCACTACCAAACAGGACTTTACAATGAGCAGTTCTTC. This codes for CASSHYQTGLYNEQFF.

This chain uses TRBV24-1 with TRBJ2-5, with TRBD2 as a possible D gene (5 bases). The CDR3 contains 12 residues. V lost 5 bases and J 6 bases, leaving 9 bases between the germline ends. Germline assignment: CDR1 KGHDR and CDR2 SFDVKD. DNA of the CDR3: TGTGCCACCAGTGGAGCCGGGAAGACCCAGTACTTC. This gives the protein CATSGAGKTQYF.

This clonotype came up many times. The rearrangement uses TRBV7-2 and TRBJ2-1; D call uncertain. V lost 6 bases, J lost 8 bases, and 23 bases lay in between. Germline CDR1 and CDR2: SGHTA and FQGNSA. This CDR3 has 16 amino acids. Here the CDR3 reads CASSPYAGVRNDEQFF. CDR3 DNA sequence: TGTGCCAGCAGTCCCTATGCCGGTGTACGCAATGATGAGCAGTTCTTC.

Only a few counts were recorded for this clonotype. DNA of the CDR3: TGTGCCAGCAGGCCTCGGGGGGGCCAGGACAATGAGCAGTTCTTC. Amino acid sequence: CASRPRGGQDNEQFF. The J gene is TRBJ2-1, the V gene TRBV7-6; 8 positions agree with TRBD2. The ends lost 6 bases at V and 5 bases at J; junction bases unmatched: 9. Germline-derived CDR1 and CDR2 are SGHVS and FNYEAQ. The CDR3 contains 15 residues.

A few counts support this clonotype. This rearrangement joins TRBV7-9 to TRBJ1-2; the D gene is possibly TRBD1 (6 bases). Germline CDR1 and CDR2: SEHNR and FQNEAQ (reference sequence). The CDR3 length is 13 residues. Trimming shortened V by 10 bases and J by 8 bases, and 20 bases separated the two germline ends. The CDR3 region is CATTLRGPFGYTF. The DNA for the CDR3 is TGTGCCACAACCCTCAGGGGTCCCTTCGGCTACACCTTC.

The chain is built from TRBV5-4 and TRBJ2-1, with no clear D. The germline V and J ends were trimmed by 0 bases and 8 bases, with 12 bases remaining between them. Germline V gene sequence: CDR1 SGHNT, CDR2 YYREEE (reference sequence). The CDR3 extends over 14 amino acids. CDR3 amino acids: CASSLVVARDEQFF. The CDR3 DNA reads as TGTGCCAGCAGCTTGGTGGTAGCTCGCGATGAGCAGTTCTTC.

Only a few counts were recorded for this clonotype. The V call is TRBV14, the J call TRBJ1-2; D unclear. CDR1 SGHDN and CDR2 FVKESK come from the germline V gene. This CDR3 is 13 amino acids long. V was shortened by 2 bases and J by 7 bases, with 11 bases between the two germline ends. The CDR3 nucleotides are TGTGCCAGCAGCCAAAGCACACCATCTGGCTACACCTTC. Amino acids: CASSQSTPSGYTF. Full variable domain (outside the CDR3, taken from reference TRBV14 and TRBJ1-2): EAGVTQFPSHSVIEKGQTVTLRCDPISGHDNLYWYRRVMGKEIKFLLHFVKESKQDESGMPNNRFLAERTGGTYSTLKVQPAELEDSGVYFCASSQSTPSGYTFGSGTRLTVV.

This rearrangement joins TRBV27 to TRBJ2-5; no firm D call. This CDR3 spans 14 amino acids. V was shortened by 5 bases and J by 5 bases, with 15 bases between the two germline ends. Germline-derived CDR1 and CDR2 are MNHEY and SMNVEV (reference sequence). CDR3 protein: CASSGTHEPETQYF. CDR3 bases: TGTGCCAGCAGTGGAACGCACGAGCCCGAGACCCAGTACTTC.